This T cell receptor beta chain derives from a study of shared clonotypes between healthy human individuals. Findings and caveats of the study: Donor clonotype sharing was expected to depend on sequencing depth. Inspection by rarefaction showed sorted-subset sequencing to be incomplete despite large depth. Shared across a handful of donors were around 5% of the naive CD4 clonotypes. Specimens sampled were limited to blood, with tissue repertoires likely differing.

J gave up 6 bases and V 3 bases, and 5 bases lay outside the gene matches. The germline V gene encodes CDR1 LNHDA and CDR2 SQIVND (reference sequence). The CDR3 spans 15 residues. This clone was detected a few times. What it binds is unknown. The protocol was immunoSEQ multiplex PCR, while the TCRdb copy is restricted to in-frame clones and leaves out a portion. The sample lists a few hundred thousand clones, around 87% occurring once. The V gene is TRBV19, the J gene TRBJ1-6; 7 bases align to TRBD1. The sample was memory CD8+ T cells sorted from blood. As for subset: CD45RO+ cells pooled with CCR7-negative TemRA cells. The clonotype originates from a man aged 18 to 29 in good health. CDR3: CASSMRDSVNSPLHF. The DNA for the CDR3 is TGTGCCAGTAGTATGAGGGACAGTGTTAATTCACCCCTCCACTTT. The whole variable domain, filled in from reference TRBV19 and TRBJ1-6, reads DGGITQSPKYLFRKEGQNVTLSCEQNLNHDAMYWYRQDPGQGLRLIYYSQIVNDFQKGDIAEGYSVSREKKESFPLTVTSAQKNPTAFYLCASSMRDSVNSPLHFGNGTRLTVT.